A selection of T cell receptor beta chains follows, all from one sample in a study of CD8 T cells in Susac syndrome. MiXCR was run by TCRdb on the immunoSEQ multiplex PCR reads, yielding one entry per CDR3 protein. The data show more than 200,000 distinct CDR3 sequences, with over 90% seen just once and 0.15% held by the top ten. The specimen was CD4+ T cells from PBMCs. These receptors came from a human donor with Susac syndrome. The CDR3 runs from the conserved cysteine through the conserved F or W. D genes are given only for firm matches. Only part of the rows carry a size: once, few, many, or a class if the clone is expanded.

-,-,TRBJ1-5,TRBV30,TGTGCCTGGAGGGGGCTTGGTGATCAGCCCCAGCATTTT,CAWRGLGDQPQHF
-,-,TRBJ2-7,TRBV18,TGTGCCAGCTCACCAGGGTTTATAACCTACGAGCAGTACTTC,CASSPGFITYEQYF
-,-,TRBJ2-7,TRBV9,TGTGCCAGCAGCGCTCAACCCGAGGGGGACGAGCAGTACTTC,CASSAQPEGDEQYF
-,-,TRBJ1-1,TRBV10-3,TGTGCCACCAATAGGGAGAACACTGAAGCTTTCTTT,CATNRENTEAFF
-,TRBD1,TRBJ2-1,TRBV29-1,TGCAGCGTTGCGGACAGGGGGCGTTACAATGAGCAGTTCTTC,CSVADRGRYNEQFF
-,TRBD2,TRBJ2-5,TRBV6-5,TGTGCCAGCACTTTTAGCGGGGGGGCGGGCCAAGAGACCCAGTACTTC,CASTFSGGAGQETQYF
-,-,TRBJ1-2,TRBV7-9,TGTGCCAGCAGCTTAAGAGAGGGTAGTGGCTACACCTTC,CASSLREGSGYTF
-,-,TRBJ2-7,TRBV6-6,TGTGCCAGCAGTTATCACTCGGGGAGGTACGAGCAGTACTTC,CASSYHSGRYEQYF
-,TRBD2,TRBJ2-3,TRBV9,TGTGCCAGCAGCGTTAGCGGGGGCGCAGATACGCAGTATTTT,CASSVSGGADTQYF
-,-,TRBJ2-3,TRBV5-6,TGTGCCAGCAGCACTTTAGCACCTAGCACAGATACGCAGTATTTT,CASSTLAPSTDTQYF
-,-,TRBJ1-5,TRBV6-2/TRBV6-3,TGTGCCAGCAGTTACGGAGGTGCCCTTTCGCCCCAGCATTTT,CASSYGGALSPQHF
-,-,TRBJ2-6,TRBV20-1,TGCAGTGCTAGAATACAGGGTATCTCTGGGGCCAACGTCCTGACTTTC,CSARIQGISGANVLTF
once,-,TRBJ1-2,TRBV4-3,TGCGCCAGCAGCCAGGCAAACAGCAACTATGGCTACACCTTC,CASSQANSNYGYTF
-,TRBD2,TRBJ2-3,TRBV4-2,TGTGCCAGCAGCCTCACTCGCGCCGTAATAGCGGGGGCAGATACGCAGTATTTT,CASSLTRAVIAGADTQYF
-,-,TRBJ2-7,TRBV5-1,TGCGCCAGCAGCTCAGGGGTGACGCGCTACGAGCAGTACTTC,CASSSGVTRYEQYF
-,-,TRBJ1-5,TRBV6-5,TGTGCCAGCAGTGAGGTCCTCAATCAGCCCCAGCATTTT,CASSEVLNQPQHF
-,-,TRBJ2-5,TRBV5-1,TGCGCCAGCCTGGACAGTAAAGAGACCCAGTACTTC,CASLDSKETQYF
-,TRBD1,TRBJ1-6,TRBV28,TGTGCCAGCAGTTACAGGGGGAGTTCACCCCTCCACTTT,CASSYRGSSPLHF
-,TRBD1,TRBJ1-4,TRBV5-1,TGCGCCAGCAGCGCGGGACAGGGTAGAGAAAAACTGTTTTTT,CASSAGQGREKLFF
-,TRBD1,TRBJ2-5,TRBV5-1,TGCGCCAGCAGCTTCGATGGGACAGAGGGAGAGACCCAGTACTTC,CASSFDGTEGETQYF
-,TRBD1,TRBJ1-4,TRBV6-5,TGTGCCAGCAGTTCACTCTGGGGTTTAGGGACAGGGCGCCCGGGGAATGAAAAACTGTTTTTT,CASSSLWGLGTGRPGNEKLFF
-,TRBD2,TRBJ2-7,TRBV18,TGTGCCAGCTCCCCCGGGGGGTACGAGCAGTACTTC,CASSPGGYEQYF
-,TRBD2,TRBJ2-7,TRBV30,TGTGCCTGGAATAAAGCGGGGGGCACCTACGAGCAGTACTTC,CAWNKAGGTYEQYF
-,-,TRBJ2-5,TRBV5-1,TGCGCCAGCAGCGTAACAGGGATGGAGACCCAGTACTTC,CASSVTGMETQYF
-,-,TRBJ2-7,TRBV20-1,TGCAGTGCTAGAGATAGCGACACCACCTACGAGCAGTACTTC,CSARDSDTTYEQYF